The text below deals with one T cell receptor (beta chain). No antigen is known for it. No much larger clone exists at a distance of one base, and base qualities are not known. These data belong to a study of regulatory T cells in long-lasting Graves disease listed by TCRdb under 2021. For context, the study as a whole: Antithyroid drugs had been taken for less than 3 months by newly diagnosed Graves' disease patients. This study used TCR sequencing and RNA sequencing of peripheral blood to compare persistent Graves' disease patients against newly diagnosed Graves' disease patients. The study took place in China and was registered as a clinical trial. A total of about 35 samples underwent TCR sequencing: about 13 from persistent and roughly 20 from newly diagnosed Graves' disease patients. Beyond this particular receptor, the publication reports: Persistent disease showed preferential use of TRBV28, TRBJ1-2 and TRBJ2-5, whereas newly diagnosed disease favored TRBV20-1 and TRBJ2-1. More public clonotypes were shared among persistent patients (roughly 2,700) than among newly diagnosed patients (under 1,000). The study examined only peripheral blood because the primary lesion, thyroid tissue, could not be accessed. The authors noted that the small sample size was a limitation that may lower accuracy. Only the TCR beta chain was sequenced and analyzed. Compared with newly diagnosed patients, patients with persistent Graves' disease had lower TCR Shannon entropy and fewer highly expanded clones, which suggests clonal expansion.

The library was obtained by multiplex PCR. The instrument was an Illumina HiSeq 4000. CDR3 regions were amplified by Arm-PCR with iRepertoire HTBI primers to construct TCR beta libraries. Before sequencing, the PCR products went through gel purification. In the original analysis: Gene usage analysis of CDR3 amino acid clonotypes relied on the roughly 60 TRBV and about 13 TRBJ segments identified across samples. COPE and FqMerger were used to merge filtered high-quality paired reads into contigs. BLAST was used to align contigs to the IMGT TRBV, TRBD and TRBJ reference genes, and CDR3 was defined following IMGT. Any clonotype with a frequency above 0.1% was counted as a highly expanded clone. Shannon entropy was used to measure repertoire diversity, and the Gini coefficient was used to measure V-J evenness. A clonotype was considered public if more than one individual shared it. TCRdb took the public reads, trimmed them with fastp at Q25, ran MiXCR for clone calling and kept in-frame beta chains. Each CDR3 protein appears once, grouped with its most common genes and DNA. For this entry, the V and J calls and clone size follow TCRdb and not the study's own pipeline. Present in this sample are about 620,000 distinct CDR3 sequences, roughly 15% of which were seen just once. Of the sample, under 20% falls within the top ten clones.

What the time point label conveys for this sample: newly diagnosed GD, antithyroid drugs for less than 3 months. For both TCR sequencing and RNA sequencing, RNA was extracted from PBMCs in TRIzol. The diagnosis of Graves' disease followed American Thyroid Association guidelines. The patients came from an endocrinology department in Xi'an, China. Each patient gave roughly 8.4 milliliters of peripheral blood, collected in an EDTA anticoagulant tube. PBMCs were isolated by Ficoll Paque Plus density gradient separation without further T cell sorting. RNA quality was checked with an Agilent 2100 Bioanalyzer and agarose gel, and concentration with a NanoDrop 2000. V has 6 bases trimmed and J has 3 bases trimmed; junction bases matching no gene number 3. CDR1 and CDR2 were assigned from the germline V gene as MGHDK and SYGVNS. The CDR3 holds 13 amino acids from the cysteine to the phenylalanine. Just CDR3 DNA is preserved here, 39 bases in frame from base 1.

Another study also made use of these data, one on T cells in Graves' hyperthyroidism and ophthalmopathy. The second study's paper adds: Stable Graves' hyperthyroidism was defined as the absence of progression to ophthalmopathy over 18 months of follow-up. Hyperthyroidism patients were newly diagnosed, had a disease duration of under 2 months, and were aged 18 to 65 years. The study excluded patients with uncontrolled infections, other autoimmune diseases, pregnancy or lactation. Diagnoses were established on the basis of clinical symptoms, serum thyroxine and TRAb, thyroid ultrasound, and orbital computed tomography. A first-round RT-PCR of the TCR CDR3 used the HTBI primer set with the Qiagen OneStep RT-PCR kit. Most expanded thyroid clonotypes (frequency above 0.001) were also detected in blood, a finding suggesting that blood repertoires may reflect thyroid immune responses. Ophthalmopathy was separated from stable hyperthyroidism by a 13 V-J signature model, with around 90% sensitivity and approximately 81% specificity obtained in cross-validation and 80%/75% obtained in testing. In validation, progression to ophthalmopathy was predicted by the model with nearly 71% sensitivity and 72% to 85% specificity, a median of approximately 6.5 months before onset. A discovery cohort of around 98 patients, 43 with Graves' ophthalmopathy and 55 to 60 with stable Graves' hyperthyroidism, was used to find distinguishing TCR V-J signatures. Prospective prediction of ophthalmopathy was tested in an independent validation cohort consisting of under 20 hyperthyroidism patients and over 15 patients who later progressed to ophthalmopathy. For training and testing, the 100 or so patients in the discovery cohort were randomly divided in a 7:3 ratio. In about 6 Graves' hyperthyroidism patients, the study also compared T-cell repertoires from thyroid tissue with T-cell repertoires from blood. After sampling, hyperthyroidism patients received methimazole starting at 30 mg daily, and ophthalmopathy patients received high-dose intravenous methylprednisolone. The libraries were constructed in a second round of multiplex PCR and then size-selected and purified. Libraries were sequenced paired-end with 100 bp reads on an Illumina HiSeq2000. SOAPnuke was used to process the raw data, with reads discarded if the reads contained adapters or uncalled bases, had a mean Phred below 15, or lacked an exact constant-primer or identifier match. COPE v1.2.5 was used to merge high-quality paired reads, and clonotypes were defined as unique nucleotide sequences. MiTCR v1.1 was used to align the clonotypes against IMGT TRBV, TRBD and TRBJ reference segments. The analysis included only V-J combinations with a frequency above 0.0001, which together covered about 99% of the repertoires. The TCS score was defined as F50 (clonal expansion) divided by E x V (chaos), with BLOSUM62-based TCRdist calculated between CDR3 peptides within each V-J. Welch's t-statistics and random forest reduced around 550 V-J features to under 15, which were used in a naive Bayes classifier (R e1071). No statistical method was used to fix the sample size in advance, and group allocation was not hidden from the investigators. The paper reports TCR Vbeta CDR3 sequencing of about 140 peripheral blood samples: approximately 41 ophthalmopathy, over 70 hyperthyroidism and 17 progressor patients.

The sequencing here drew on peripheral blood mononuclear cells (PBMCs), taken at new diagnosis, from a patient treated with antithyroid drugs. The V and J genes are TRBV25-1 and TRBJ2-5; 8 middle bases align to TRBD2. The receptor comes from a woman in her 30s with Graves disease. Donor details come from another sample of the same person, matched by shared clones. CDR3 region: CASRGAGEETQYF. The nucleotide sequence is given as TGTGCCAGCAGAGGAGCGGGAGAAGAGACCCAGTACTTC.